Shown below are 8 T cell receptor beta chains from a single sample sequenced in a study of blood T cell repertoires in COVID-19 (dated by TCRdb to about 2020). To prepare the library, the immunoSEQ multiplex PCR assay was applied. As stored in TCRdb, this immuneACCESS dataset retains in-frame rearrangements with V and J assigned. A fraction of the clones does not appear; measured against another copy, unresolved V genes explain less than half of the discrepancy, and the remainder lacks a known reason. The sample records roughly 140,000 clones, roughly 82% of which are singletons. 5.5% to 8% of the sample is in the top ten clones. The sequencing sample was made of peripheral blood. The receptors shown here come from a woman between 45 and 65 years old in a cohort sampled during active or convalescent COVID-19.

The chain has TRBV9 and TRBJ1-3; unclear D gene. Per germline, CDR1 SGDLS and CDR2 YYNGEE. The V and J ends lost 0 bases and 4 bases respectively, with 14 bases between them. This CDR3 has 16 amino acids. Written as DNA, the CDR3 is TGTGCCAGCAGCGTAGTGGCCGCCCGGGGAGGAAACACCATATATTTT. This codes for CASSVVAARGGNTIYF.

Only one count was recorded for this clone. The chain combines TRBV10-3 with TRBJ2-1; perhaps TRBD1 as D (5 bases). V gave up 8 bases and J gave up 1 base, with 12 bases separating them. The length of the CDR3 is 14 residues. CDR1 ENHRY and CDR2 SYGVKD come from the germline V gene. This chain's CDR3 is CAIRGHSSYNEQFF. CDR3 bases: TGTGCCATCCGCGGACATTCTTCCTACAATGAGCAGTTCTTC.

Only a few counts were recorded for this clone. The CDR3, as DNA: TGTGCCAGCAGCTCCAGGACAGGGGAAAGTTCACCCCTCCACTTT. The encoded protein is CASSSRTGESSPLHF. The chain combines TRBV3-1 (or the pseudogene TRBV3-2) with TRBJ1-6, with 9 positions matching TRBD1. Germline CDR1 reads LGHDT; CDR2 reads YNNKEL (reference sequence). The CDR3 contains 15 residues. V dropped 5 bases and J dropped 9; count of bases not matched to a gene: 8.

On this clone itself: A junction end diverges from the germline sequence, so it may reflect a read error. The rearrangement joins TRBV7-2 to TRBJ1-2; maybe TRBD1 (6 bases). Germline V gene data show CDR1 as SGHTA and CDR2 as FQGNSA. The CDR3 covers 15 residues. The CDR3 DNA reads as TGTGCCAGCAGTTTAGGGGGGGGAATCGGCTATGGCTACACCTTC. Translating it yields CASSLGGGIGYGYTF.

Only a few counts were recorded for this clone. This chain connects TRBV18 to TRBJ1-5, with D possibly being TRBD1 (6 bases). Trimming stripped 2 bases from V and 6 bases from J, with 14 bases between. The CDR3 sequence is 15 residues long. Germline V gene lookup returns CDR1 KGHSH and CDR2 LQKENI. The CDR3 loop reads CASSPEQGLSQPQHF. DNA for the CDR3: TGTGCCAGCTCACCAGAACAGGGACTATCTCAGCCCCAGCATTTT.

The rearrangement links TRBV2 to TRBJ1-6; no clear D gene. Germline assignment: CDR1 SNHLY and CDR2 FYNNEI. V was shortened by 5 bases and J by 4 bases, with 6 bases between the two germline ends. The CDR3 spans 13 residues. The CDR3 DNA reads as TGTGCCAGCAGTTACAGTTATAATTCACCCCTCCACTTT. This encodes CASSYSYNSPLHF.

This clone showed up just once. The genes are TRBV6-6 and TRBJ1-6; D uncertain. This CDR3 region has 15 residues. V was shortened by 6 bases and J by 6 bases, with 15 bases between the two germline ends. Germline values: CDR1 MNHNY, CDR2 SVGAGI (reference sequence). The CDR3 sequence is CASSREGGSNSPLHF. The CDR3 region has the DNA TGTGCCAGCAGCCGGGAGGGAGGATCTAATTCACCCCTCCACTTT.

The CDR3 reads CASSSGTDTGELFF. CDR3 sequence (DNA): TGTGCCAGCAGTTCAGGGACAGACACCGGGGAGCTGTTTTTT. This sequence joins TRBV6-5 and TRBJ2-2; 7 positions agree with TRBD1. CDR3 length: 14 residues. Trimming cost V 4 bases and J 3 bases; bases outside gene matches: 2. Germline CDR1 reads MNHEY; CDR2 reads SVGAGI.